This TCR beta chain was captured in a study of blood T cell repertoires in COVID-19. Study details: Collection of acute and convalescent COVID-19 samples took place in the United States, Italy and Spain.

This CDR3 comprises 16 residues. Germline assignment: CDR1 LGHNA and CDR2 YSLEER. Trimming left V 1 base short and J 6 bases short, with 15 bases between. The repertoire was sequenced with immunoSEQ multiplex PCR; TCRdb's copy has only in-frame clones and lacks some. The sample yields around 40,000 clones, roughly 78% seen once. The TCR originated in an elderly man with active or convalescent COVID-19. The rearrangement joins TRBV4-3 to TRBJ1-4; possible D gene TRBD1, 6 bases. What was sequenced was peripheral blood. For the CDR3, the DNA is TGCGCCAGCAGCCAAGTGGGGGGGCGGTCTGATGAAAAACTGTTTTTT. It specifies CASSQVGGRSDEKLFF.